A single T cell receptor beta chain is shown here with its context. Sequencing was performed with immunoSEQ multiplex PCR; in TCRdb, only in-frame clones are kept and a portion is missing. The profile covers about 77,000 clones, with 92% appearing a single time and approximately 0.7% taken by the ten largest. V was cut by 0 bases and J by 1 base, with 10 bases left in between. Looked up from germline, CDR1 is SGDLS and CDR2 is YYNGEE. The CDR3 has 15 residues. This sample is drawn from a study of graft-versus-host responses after intestinal transplantation. This sequence joins TRBV9 and TRBJ2-5; maybe TRBD2 (5 bases). This specimen consisted of PBMCs, obtained 98 days after intestinal transplantation. This TCR was sampled from a human patient who received an intestinal transplant, so some T cells may come from the graft donor. CDR3 in DNA: TGTGCCAGCAGCGTAGACAGACTACCCCAAGAGACCCAGTACTTC. Translation gives CASSVDRLPQETQYF.